The rows below give T cell receptor beta chains drawn from one sample of a study of blood T cell repertoires in COVID-19. The repertoire was sequenced with immunoSEQ multiplex PCR; TCRdb's copy has only in-frame clones and lacks some. The repertoire has 200,000 or so clones, less than 90% of them found once; the top ten carry around 19%. The sequencing sample was made of peripheral blood. These receptors all stem from a human donor in a cohort sampled during active COVID-19. Both conserved end residues are part of each CDR3. A D gene is named only where the DNA matches it firmly. A row's size may be missing; if present it is once, few, many or a size class.

clone_size | d_call | j_call | v_call | cdr3_aa | cdr3_nt
. | . | TRBJ2-7 | TRBV3-1/TRBV3-2 | CASSQRQAPYEQYF | TGTGCCAGCAGCCAGAGACAGGCTCCCTACGAGCAGTACTTC
. | . | TRBJ2-3 | TRBV2 | CASSRAVVTDTQYF | TGTGCCAGCAGTAGAGCGGTAGTCACAGATACGCAGTATTTT
. | . | TRBJ2-5 | TRBV9 | CASSVEPGETQYF | TGTGCCAGCAGCGTAGAACCCGGAGAGACCCAGTACTTC
. | TRBD1 | TRBJ2-2 | TRBV7-3 | CASSLNRGRTGELFF | TGTGCCAGCAGCCTCAACAGGGGGCGGACCGGGGAGCTGTTTTTT
. | . | TRBJ1-1 | TRBV7-3 | CASSLTPGANTEAFF | TGTGCCAGCAGCTTAACACCAGGGGCGAACACTGAAGCTTTCTTT
. | TRBD1 | TRBJ2-1 | TRBV19 | CASSEDRDTYNEQFF | TGTGCCAGTAGTGAGGACAGGGACACCTACAATGAGCAGTTCTTC
. | TRBD1 | TRBJ1-1 | TRBV4-2 | CASSQEQGLNTEAFF | TGTGCCAGCAGCCAGGAACAGGGGTTGAACACTGAAGCTTTCTTT
. | TRBD1 | TRBJ1-2 | TRBV10-1 | CASSPEGGIGGYTF | TGCGCCAGCAGTCCCGAAGGGGGCATCGGTGGCTACACCTTC
. | . | TRBJ2-2 | TRBV11-2 | CASSLDIRHTGELFF | TGTGCCAGCAGCTTAGATATCAGGCACACCGGGGAGCTGTTTTTT
. | TRBD1 | TRBJ1-5 | TRBV7-8 | CASSLAGTENQPQHF | TGTGCCAGCAGCTTAGCGGGGACAGAGAATCAGCCCCAGCATTTT
. | TRBD2 | TRBJ2-1 | TRBV7-9 | CASSLQGGGAGVYNEQFF | TGTGCCAGCAGCTTACAAGGTGGTGGGGCGGGGGTGTACAATGAGCAGTTCTTC
few | . | TRBJ1-2 | TRBV5-1 | CASSLGARGLQSGGYTF | TGCGCCAGCAGCTTAGGGGCCCGGGGGTTACAATCTGGTGGCTACACCTTC
once | . | TRBJ1-2 | TRBV10-3 | CAISGDNINGYTF | TGTGCCATCAGTGGGGACAACATAAATGGCTACACCTTC
few | . | TRBJ2-3 | TRBV10-3 | CAISESRSDTDTQYF | TGTGCCATCAGTGAGTCGCGGTCGGACACAGATACGCAGTATTTT
. | TRBD1 | TRBJ1-1 | TRBV6-5 | CASRGTGGETEAFF | TGTGCCAGCAGGGGTACAGGGGGCGAAACTGAAGCTTTCTTT
. | . | TRBJ2-3 | TRBV24-1 | CATSDSVPPRTDTQYF | TGTGCCACCAGTGATTCGGTCCCCCCACGCACAGATACGCAGTATTTT
. | TRBD1 | TRBJ1-5 | TRBV19 | CASSATGGRNQPQHF | TGTGCCAGTAGTGCTACAGGGGGCCGCAATCAGCCCCAGCATTTT
. | TRBD2 | TRBJ2-7 | TRBV11-2 | CASSRTSGRYEQYF | TGTGCCAGCAGCAGAACTAGCGGGAGGTACGAGCAGTACTTC
. | . | TRBJ1-1 | TRBV18 | CASYPRVNTEAFF | TGTGCCAGCTACCCCAGGGTTAACACTGAAGCTTTCTTT
. | . | TRBJ1-5 | TRBV5-1 | CASSLEASRRYVPQHF | TGCGCCAGCAGCTTGGAGGCCAGTCGGCGGTATGTGCCCCAGCATTTT
. | . | TRBJ1-4 | TRBV19 | CASWNQRGEKLFF | TGTGCCAGTTGGAATCAACGGGGGGAAAAACTGTTTTTT
. | . | TRBJ1-4 | TRBV5-1 | CASSLEGGFGEEKLFF | TGCGCCAGCAGCTTGGAGGGAGGATTCGGTGAGGAAAAACTGTTTTTT
. | . | TRBJ1-2 | TRBV3-1/TRBV3-2 | CASSQAGGVSGGYTF | TGTGCCAGCAGCCAGGCCGGCGGGGTCTCGGGAGGCTACACCTTC
. | TRBD1 | TRBJ1-6 | TRBV2 | CASTNPWTGGSTSPLHF | TGTGCCAGCACCAATCCCTGGACAGGGGGCAGTACTTCACCCCTCCACTTT
once | . | TRBJ2-5 | TRBV9 | CASSVTGQETQYF | TGTGCCAGCAGCGTCACAGGCCAAGAGACCCAGTACTTC
. | . | TRBJ1-1 | TRBV2 | CASRNQGWTEAFF | TGTGCCAGCAGAAATCAGGGGTGGACTGAAGCTTTCTTT
few | . | TRBJ1-1 | TRBV30 | CASNRPNTEAFF | TGTGCCAGTAACAGACCGAACACTGAAGCTTTCTTT
. | TRBD1 | TRBJ1-3 | TRBV9 | CASSVGLSGTGGNTIYF | TGTGCCAGCAGCGTAGGTCTGTCTGGGACAGGGGGAAACACCATATATTTT
. | . | TRBJ1-2 | TRBV19 | CASSKSGYGYTF | TGTGCCAGTAGTAAGAGCGGCTATGGCTACACCTTC
. | . | TRBJ1-1 | TRBV6-2/TRBV6-3 | CASSYLARNTEAFF | TGTGCCAGCAGTTACCTAGCCCGGAACACTGAAGCTTTCTTT
. | . | TRBJ1-6 | TRBV18 | CASSPSSTNSPLHF | TGTGCCAGCTCACCTTCCAGTACCAATTCACCCCTCCACTTT
. | TRBD1 | TRBJ1-6 | TRBV6-6 | CASSRSRGIAFESPLHF | TGTGCCAGCAGCCGATCCAGGGGGATTGCGTTTGAGTCACCCCTCCACTTT
few | . | TRBJ1-2 | TRBV29-1 | CSARTEGYGYTF | TGCAGCGCCAGGACAGAAGGCTATGGCTACACCTTC
. | . | TRBJ2-7 | TRBV5-1 | CASSLVVTAYSYEQYF | TGCGCCAGCAGCTTGGTGGTGACAGCCTACTCCTACGAGCAGTACTTC
. | . | TRBJ2-3 | TRBV7-2 | CASSHSQGTDTQYF | TGTGCCAGCAGCCATTCACAGGGCACAGATACGCAGTATTTT
. | TRBD1 | TRBJ1-1 | TRBV28 | CASSPRQGWTEAFF | TGTGCCAGCAGCCCAAGACAGGGTTGGACTGAAGCTTTCTTT
. | . | TRBJ1-1 | TRBV6-1 | CASSEANRVAFF | TGTGCCAGCAGTGAAGCGAACCGGGTGGCTTTCTTT